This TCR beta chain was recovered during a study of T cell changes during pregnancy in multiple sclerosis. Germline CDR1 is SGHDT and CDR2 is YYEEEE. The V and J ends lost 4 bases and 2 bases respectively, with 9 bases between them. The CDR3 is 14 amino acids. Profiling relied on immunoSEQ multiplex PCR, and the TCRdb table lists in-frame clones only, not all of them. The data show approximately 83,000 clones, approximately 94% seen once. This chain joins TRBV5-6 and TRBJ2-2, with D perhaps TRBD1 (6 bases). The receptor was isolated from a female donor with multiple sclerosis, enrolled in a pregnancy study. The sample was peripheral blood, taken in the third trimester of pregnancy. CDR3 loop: CASSRTVNTGELFF. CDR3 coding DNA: TGTGCCAGCAGCAGGACAGTAAACACCGGGGAGCTGTTTTTT.